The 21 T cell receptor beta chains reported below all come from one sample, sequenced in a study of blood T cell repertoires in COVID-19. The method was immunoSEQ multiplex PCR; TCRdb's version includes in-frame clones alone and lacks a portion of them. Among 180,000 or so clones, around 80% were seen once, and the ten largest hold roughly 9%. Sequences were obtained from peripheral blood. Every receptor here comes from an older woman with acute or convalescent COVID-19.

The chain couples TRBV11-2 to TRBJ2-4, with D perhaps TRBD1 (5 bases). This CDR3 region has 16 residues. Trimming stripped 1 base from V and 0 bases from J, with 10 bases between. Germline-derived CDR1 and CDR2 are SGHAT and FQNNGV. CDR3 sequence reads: CASSLGAGRAKNIQYF. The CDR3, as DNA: TGTGCCAGCAGCTTAGGGGCAGGGCGAGCCAAAAACATTCAGTACTTC.

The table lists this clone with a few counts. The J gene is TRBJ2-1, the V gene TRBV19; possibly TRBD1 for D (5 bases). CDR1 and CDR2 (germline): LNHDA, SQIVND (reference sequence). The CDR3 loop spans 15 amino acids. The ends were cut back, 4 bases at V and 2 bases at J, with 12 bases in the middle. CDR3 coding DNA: TGTGCCAGTAGTAAAACAGGCGAACCCTACAATGAGCAGTTCTTC. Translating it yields CASSKTGEPYNEQFF.

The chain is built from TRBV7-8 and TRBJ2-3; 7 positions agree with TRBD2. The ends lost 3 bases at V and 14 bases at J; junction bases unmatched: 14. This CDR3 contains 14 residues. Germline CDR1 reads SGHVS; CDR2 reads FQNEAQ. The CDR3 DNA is TGTGCCAGCAGCTTGTCCTACGTGGCGGGAGTTAGGTATTTT. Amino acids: CASSLSYVAGVRYF.

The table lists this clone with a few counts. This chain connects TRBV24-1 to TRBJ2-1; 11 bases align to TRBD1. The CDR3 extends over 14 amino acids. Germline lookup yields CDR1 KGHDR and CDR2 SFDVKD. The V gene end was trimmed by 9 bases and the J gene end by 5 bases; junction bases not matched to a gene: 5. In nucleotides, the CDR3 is TGTGCCACCCGAGGGACAGGGGGAGACAATGAGCAGTTCTTC. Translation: CATRGTGGDNEQFF.

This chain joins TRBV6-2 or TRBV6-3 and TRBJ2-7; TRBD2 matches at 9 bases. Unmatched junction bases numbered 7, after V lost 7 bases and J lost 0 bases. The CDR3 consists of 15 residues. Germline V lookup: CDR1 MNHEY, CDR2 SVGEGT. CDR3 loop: CASIPSGGRSYEQYF. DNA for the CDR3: TGTGCCAGCATCCCGAGCGGGGGGCGCTCCTACGAGCAGTACTTC.

The CDR3 protein is CAWIGQGREKLFF. For the CDR3, the DNA is TGTGCCTGGATAGGACAGGGAAGGGAAAAACTGTTTTTT. V and J are TRBV30 and TRBJ1-4, with 8 bases matching TRBD1. V dropped 4 bases and J dropped 8; count of bases not matched to a gene: 6. CDR3 size: 13 residues. CDR1 is GTSNPN, CDR2 SVGIG, per germline (reference sequence).

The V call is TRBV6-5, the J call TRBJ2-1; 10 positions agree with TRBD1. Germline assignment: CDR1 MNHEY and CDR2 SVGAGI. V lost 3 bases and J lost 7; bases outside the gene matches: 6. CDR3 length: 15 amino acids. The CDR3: CASSYPRTGGNEQFF. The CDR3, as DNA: TGTGCCAGCAGTTATCCTCGGACAGGGGGGAATGAGCAGTTCTTC.

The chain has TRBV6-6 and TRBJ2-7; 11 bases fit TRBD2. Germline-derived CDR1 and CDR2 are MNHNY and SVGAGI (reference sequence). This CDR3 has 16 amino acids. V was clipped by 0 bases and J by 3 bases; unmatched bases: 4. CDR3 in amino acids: CASSYSILAGVYEQYF. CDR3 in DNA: TGTGCCAGCAGTTACTCGATACTAGCGGGAGTCTACGAGCAGTACTTC.

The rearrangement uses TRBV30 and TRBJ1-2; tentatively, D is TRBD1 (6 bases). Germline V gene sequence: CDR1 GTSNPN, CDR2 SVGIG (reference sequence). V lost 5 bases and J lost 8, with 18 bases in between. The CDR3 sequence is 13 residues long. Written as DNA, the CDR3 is TGTGCCTGGTCCGAAGGGGGGGGCCACGGCTACACCTTC. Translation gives CAWSEGGGHGYTF.

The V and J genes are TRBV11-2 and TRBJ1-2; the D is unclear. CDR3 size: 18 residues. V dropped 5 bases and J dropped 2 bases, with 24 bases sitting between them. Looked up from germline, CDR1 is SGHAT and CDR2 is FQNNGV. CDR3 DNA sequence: TGTGCCAGCAGCCGCACCCCGAGGCAGAGCCCGGGGAACTATGGCTACACCTTC. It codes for CASSRTPRQSPGNYGYTF. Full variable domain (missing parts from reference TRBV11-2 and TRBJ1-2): EAGVAQSPRYKIIEKRQSVAFWCNPISGHATLYWYQQILGQGPKLLIQFQNNGVVDDSQLPKDRFSAERLKGVDSTLKIQPAKLEDSAVYLCASSRTPRQSPGNYGYTFGSGTRLTVV.

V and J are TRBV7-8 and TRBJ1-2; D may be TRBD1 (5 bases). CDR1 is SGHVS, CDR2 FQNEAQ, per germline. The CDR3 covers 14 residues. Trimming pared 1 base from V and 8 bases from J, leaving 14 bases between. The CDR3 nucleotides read TGTGCCAGCAGCTTAGTGCCCCAGGGAAGGGGCTACACCTTC. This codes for CASSLVPQGRGYTF.

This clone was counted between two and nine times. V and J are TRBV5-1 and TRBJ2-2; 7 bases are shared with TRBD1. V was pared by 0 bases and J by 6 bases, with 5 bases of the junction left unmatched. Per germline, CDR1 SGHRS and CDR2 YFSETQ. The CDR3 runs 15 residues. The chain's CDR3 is CASSLATQGAGELFF. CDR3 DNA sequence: TGCGCCAGCAGCTTGGCAACCCAGGGGGCCGGGGAGCTGTTTTTT.

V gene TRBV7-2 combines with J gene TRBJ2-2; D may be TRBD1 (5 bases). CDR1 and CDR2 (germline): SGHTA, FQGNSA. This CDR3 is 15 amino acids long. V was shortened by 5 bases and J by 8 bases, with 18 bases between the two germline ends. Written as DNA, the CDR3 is TGTGCCAGCAGCCCGGACCCGACAGTTTCAGGGGAGCTGTTTTTT. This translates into CASSPDPTVSGELFF.

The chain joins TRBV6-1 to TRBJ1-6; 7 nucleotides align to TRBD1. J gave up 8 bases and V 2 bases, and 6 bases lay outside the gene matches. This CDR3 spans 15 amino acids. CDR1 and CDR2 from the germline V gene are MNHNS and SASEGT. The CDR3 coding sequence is TGTGCCAGCAGTGAATCCGGACAGGATGATTCACCCCTCCACTTT. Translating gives CASSESGQDDSPLHF.

In DNA, the CDR3 is TGCGCCAGCAGCCAAGATCATTCAGGGTTCAATCAGCCCCAGCATTTT. It yields the protein CASSQDHSGFNQPQHF. The V and J genes are TRBV4-3 and TRBJ1-5; TRBD1 is a possible D gene (5 bases). From germline, CDR1 is LGHNA and CDR2 YSLEER. This CDR3 has 16 amino acids. Trimming removed 0 bases from V and 3 bases from J, with 12 bases in between.

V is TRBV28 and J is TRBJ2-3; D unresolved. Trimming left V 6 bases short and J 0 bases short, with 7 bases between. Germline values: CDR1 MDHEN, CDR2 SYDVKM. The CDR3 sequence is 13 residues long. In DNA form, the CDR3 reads TGTGCCAGCAGCCTACCTAGCACAGATACGCAGTATTTT. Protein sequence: CASSLPSTDTQYF.

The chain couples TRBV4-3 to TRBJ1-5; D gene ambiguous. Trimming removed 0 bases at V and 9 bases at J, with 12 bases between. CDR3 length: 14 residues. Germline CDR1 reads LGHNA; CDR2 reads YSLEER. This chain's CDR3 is CASSQDPGPVPQHF. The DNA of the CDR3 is TGCGCCAGCAGCCAAGACCCAGGCCCTGTGCCCCAGCATTTT.

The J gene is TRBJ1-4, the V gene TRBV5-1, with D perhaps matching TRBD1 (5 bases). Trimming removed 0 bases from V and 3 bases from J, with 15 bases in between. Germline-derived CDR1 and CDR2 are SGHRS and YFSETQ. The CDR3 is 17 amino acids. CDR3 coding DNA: TGCGCCAGCAGCTTGGAGGGACCGGGGGAGGCTAATGAAAAACTGTTTTTT. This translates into CASSLEGPGEANEKLFF.

The CDR3: CASRGIQAGANEQFF. The CDR3 nucleotides are TGTGCCAGCCGAGGAATTCAAGCGGGAGCCAATGAGCAGTTCTTC. The V and J genes are TRBV27 and TRBJ2-1; 8 nucleotides align to TRBD2. This CDR3 spans 15 amino acids. In germline, CDR1 is MNHEY, CDR2 SMNVEV (reference sequence). The V and J ends lost 8 bases and 6 bases, in that order; junction bases with no gene match: 12.

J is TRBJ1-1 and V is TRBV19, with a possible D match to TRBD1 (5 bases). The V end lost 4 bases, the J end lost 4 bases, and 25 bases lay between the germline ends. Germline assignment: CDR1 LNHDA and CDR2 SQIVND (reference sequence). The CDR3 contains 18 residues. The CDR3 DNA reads TGTGCCAGTAGTACCGCCGGGGGGGAGGGTCCCTTAGCCACTGAAGCTTTCTTT. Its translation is CASSTAGGEGPLATEAFF.

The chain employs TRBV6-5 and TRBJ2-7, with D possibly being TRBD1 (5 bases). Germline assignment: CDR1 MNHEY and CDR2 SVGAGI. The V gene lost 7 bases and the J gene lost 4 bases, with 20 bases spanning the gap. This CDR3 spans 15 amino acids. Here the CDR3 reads CASIPLGQGEYEQYF. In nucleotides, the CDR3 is TGTGCCAGCATTCCTTTGGGCCAAGGGGAATACGAGCAGTACTTC.